This entry concerns a single T cell receptor (beta chain). The antigen is undetermined. Healthy HIV-negative adults with no recent acute infections or vaccinations were recruited as donors. The sample belongs to a study of shared clonotypes between healthy human individuals. Original analysis: Owing to the provision of junction-only sequences devoid of quality scores by immunoSEQ, filtering differed. Sequencing used immunoSEQ multiplex PCR; TCRdb keeps in-frame clones, though not all of them. Clone size and the V and J calls come from that table; the DNA yielded D and trimming. The table has over a million clones, about 70% seen once. Germline V CDR1 and CDR2: SGHTA, FQGNSA. The CDR3 runs to 15 residues. The V end was cut by 5 bases, the J end by 1 base, with 12 bases between. General study findings and limits: Shared clonotypes across all four donors exceeded non-shared ones in generation probability. Incompleteness in sorted-subset sequencing, despite large depth, was shown by rarefaction.

The sequence derives from a man aged 18 to 30 in good health. The specimen sequenced was memory CD4+ T cells sorted from blood. Sample subset: CD45RA-negative fraction. J is TRBJ2-1 and V is TRBV7-2, with D perhaps TRBD2 (6 bases). For the CDR3, the DNA is TGTGCCAGCAGCCCAGCAGGAGGGTCCTACAATGAGCAGTTCTTC. This translates into CASSPAGGSYNEQFF.